The 30 T cell receptor beta chains below come from one sample, sequenced in a study of blood T cell repertoires in COVID-19 (dated by TCRdb to the early 2020s). Libraries were constructed by the immunoSEQ multiplex PCR assay. TCRdb took over this immuneACCESS table, retaining in-frame rearrangements with V and J assigned. Such tables are incomplete; in checked studies, under half of the missing clones stem from an unresolved V gene, and the remainder is unexplained. The table for this sample lists fewer than 300,000 clones; around 87% of them were counted only once. Of the sample, roughly 2.5% falls within the top ten clones. The specimen sequenced was peripheral blood. These receptors were collected from a woman between 45 and 65 years old with acute or convalescent COVID-19.

J is TRBJ2-1 and V is TRBV10-3; possibly TRBD2 for D (6 bases). Germline V gives CDR1 ENHRY, CDR2 SYGVKD. Trimming left V 5 bases short and J 4 bases short, with 21 bases between. The CDR3 loop spans 17 amino acids. CDR3 loop: CAISPLNIADKYNEQFF. Here the CDR3 DNA reads TGTGCCATCAGTCCCCTCAATATAGCGGATAAATACAATGAGCAGTTCTTC.

J is TRBJ2-1 and V is TRBV5-1; 9 bases line up with TRBD1. Unmatched junction bases numbered 9, after V lost 4 bases and J lost 7 bases. Germline values: CDR1 SGHRS, CDR2 YFSETQ. The CDR3 extends over 15 amino acids. CDR3 protein: CASSDGTGKTNEQFF. CDR3 DNA sequence: TGCGCCAGCAGCGACGGGACAGGGAAAACGAATGAGCAGTTCTTC.

This chain connects TRBV5-5 to TRBJ1-1; D not resolved. Germline V lookup: CDR1 SGHKS, CDR2 YYEKEE (reference sequence). This CDR3 has 13 amino acids. Trimming pared 3 bases from V and 5 bases from J, leaving 11 bases between. Here the CDR3 DNA reads TGTGCCAGCAGCTCCGCCTCCCGGACTGAAGCTTTCTTT. Translating gives CASSSASRTEAFF.

The rearrangement joins TRBV6-6 to TRBJ1-6, with D unresolved. The V and J ends lost 0 bases and 5 bases respectively, with 11 bases between them. The CDR3 contains 16 residues. CDR1 and CDR2 (germline): MNHNY, SVGAGI (reference sequence). CDR3 sequence: CASSYSPGVHNSPLHF. Here the CDR3 DNA reads TGTGCCAGCAGTTACTCGCCCGGGGTTCATAATTCACCCCTCCACTTT.

The V call is TRBV7-2, the J call TRBJ2-3; 8 bases are shared with TRBD2. CDR1 SGHTA and CDR2 FQGNSA come from the germline V gene. The V and J ends lost 2 bases and 15 bases, in that order; junction bases with no gene match: 10. This CDR3 has 13 amino acids. The CDR3 here is CASSLPLGTSRYF. CDR3 nucleotides: TGTGCCAGCAGCTTACCCCTCGGGACTAGTCGATATTTT.

The V gene is TRBV5-6, the J gene TRBJ2-5; D perhaps matches TRBD2 (6 bases). Trimming cost V 5 bases and J 2 bases, with 13 bases left between them. Germline CDR1 reads SGHDT; CDR2 reads YYEEEE. This CDR3 is built from 14 residues. CDR3 sequence: CASSSGKSQETQYF. Written as DNA, the CDR3 is TGTGCCAGCAGTAGCGGAAAGAGTCAAGAGACCCAGTACTTC.

The V call is TRBV2, the J call TRBJ2-5, with TRBD1 matching over 9 bases. V lost 10 bases to trimming and J lost 5 bases; unmatched junction nucleotides: 8. Germline CDR1 is SNHLY and CDR2 is FYNNEI. CDR3 length equals 13 residues. CDR3 amino acids: CATNRGLRETQYF. The CDR3 region has the DNA TGTGCCACCAACAGGGGGCTACGGGAGACCCAGTACTTC.

V usage is TRBV6-6 and J usage is TRBJ1-2; TRBD1 aligns across 10 bases. Per the germline V gene, CDR1 is MNHNY and CDR2 is SVGAGI (reference sequence). The J segment lost 5 bases and the V segment lost 4 bases, leaving 10 bases of the junction unmatched. This CDR3 comprises 16 residues. The CDR3 region is CASSSVGDRGRYGYTF. For the CDR3, the DNA is TGTGCCAGCAGTTCCGTCGGGGACAGGGGAAGGTATGGCTACACCTTC.

The chain links TRBV5-1 to TRBJ2-6; a possible D gene is TRBD2 (5 bases). V was clipped by 0 bases and J by 0 bases, with 7 bases between them. This CDR3 contains 16 residues. Germline V gene lookup returns CDR1 SGHRS and CDR2 YFSETQ. DNA of the CDR3: TGCGCCAGCAGCTTGGGGGAGAACTCTGGGGCCAACGTCCTGACTTTC. This gives the protein CASSLGENSGANVLTF. Full variable domain (rest looked up from reference TRBV5-1 and TRBJ2-6): KAGVTQTPRYLIKTRGQQVTLSCSPISGHRSVSWYQQTPGQGLQFLFEYFSETQRNKGNFPGRFSGRQFSNSRSEMNVSTLELGDSALYLCASSLGENSGANVLTFGAGSRLTVL.

CDR3 protein: CSVVGSGGYGYTF. As DNA, the CDR3 is TGCAGCGTTGTGGGGTCAGGGGGTTATGGCTACACCTTC. The chain employs TRBV29-1 and TRBJ1-2, with 7 bases aligning to TRBD1. Trimming took 4 bases from V and 5 from J; bases not matched to a gene: 7. This CDR3 region has 13 residues. Looked up from germline, CDR1 is SQVTM and CDR2 is ANQGSEA. Variable domain in full (rest from reference TRBV29-1 and TRBJ1-2): SAVISQKPSRDICQRGTSLTIQCQVDSQVTMMFWYRQQPGQSLTLIATANQGSEATYESGFVIDKFPISRPNLTFSTLTVSNMSPEDSSIYLCSVVGSGGYGYTFGSGTRLTVV.

The rearrangement links TRBV5-1 to TRBJ2-7; 8 positions match TRBD1. The CDR3 extends over 14 amino acids. The germline gives CDR1 SGHRS, CDR2 YFSETQ. J gave up 2 bases and V 2 bases, and 3 bases lay outside the gene matches. The CDR3 nucleotides read TGCGCCAGCAGCTTCGACAGGGGTCCCTACGAGCAGTACTTC. The encoded protein is CASSFDRGPYEQYF.

The rearrangement links TRBV5-6 to TRBJ1-2; 10 bases fit TRBD1. Germline V CDR1 and CDR2: SGHDT, YYEEEE. The trim removed 2 bases at V and 7 bases at J, leaving 11 bases unmatched. CDR3 size: 16 residues. CDR3 sequence (DNA): TGTGCCAGCAGCTTTTATGGGACAGGGGTTGGTAGTGGCTACACCTTC. Translating it yields CASSFYGTGVGSGYTF.

This clone was detected once. The chain employs TRBV18 and TRBJ1-6, with TRBD1 as a possible D gene (6 bases). This CDR3 is built from 14 residues. CDR1 and CDR2 (germline): KGHSH, LQKENI. Trimming shortened V by 1 base and J by 7 bases, and 8 bases separated the two germline ends. The CDR3 DNA is TGTGCCAGCTCACCACAGACAGGAAATTCACCCCTCCACTTT. It specifies CASSPQTGNSPLHF.

This clone was recorded only once. The V gene is TRBV10-2, the J gene TRBJ1-1, with 7 bases identical to TRBD1. CDR3 size: 14 residues. The germline V gene encodes CDR1 WSHSY and CDR2 SAAADI. The ends lost 8 bases at V and 0 bases at J; junction bases unmatched: 6. CDR3 nucleotide sequence: TGCGCCAGCGTCCCGGGACAGATGAACACTGAAGCTTTCTTT. It is translated as CASVPGQMNTEAFF.

This chain uses TRBV11-3 with TRBJ2-1, with 14 bases identical to TRBD2. This CDR3 is 18 amino acids long. CDR1 is SGHNT and CDR2 is YENEEA in the germline V gene. V was clipped by 5 bases and J by 5 bases; unmatched bases: 11. CDR3 sequence reads: CASSAGLAGVGDDNEQFF. In DNA, the CDR3 is TGTGCCAGCAGCGCGGGACTAGCGGGAGTAGGGGACGACAATGAGCAGTTCTTC.

The chain carries TRBV7-9 and TRBJ1-2, with D possibly TRBD1 on 5 matching bases. Germline V lookup: CDR1 SEHNR, CDR2 FQNEAQ (reference sequence). The CDR3 spans 15 residues. V was cut by 1 base and J by 5 bases, with 14 bases left in between. CDR3: CASSLEGTLGYGYTF. In DNA form, the CDR3 reads TGTGCCAGCAGCTTAGAAGGGACTTTGGGATATGGCTACACCTTC.

This sequence joins TRBV24-1 and TRBJ2-1; the match to TRBD2 covers 9 bases. Per germline, CDR1 KGHDR and CDR2 SFDVKD. V lost 5 bases to trimming and J lost 7 bases; unmatched junction nucleotides: 11. The CDR3 is 16 amino acids. The CDR3, as DNA: TGTGCCACCAGTGTCTTAATTGGCGGGAGGGATAATGAGCAGTTCTTC. Translated, it gives CATSVLIGGRDNEQFF.

Written as DNA, the CDR3 is TGTGCCAGTAGTACCACCGGACAGGCGTCCTATGGCTACACCTTC. Protein sequence: CASSTTGQASYGYTF. The chain is built from TRBV19 and TRBJ1-2; 7 bases line up with TRBD1. Germline CDR1 reads LNHDA; CDR2 reads SQIVND (reference sequence). Trimming took 4 bases from V and 4 from J; bases not matched to a gene: 9. The CDR3 consists of 15 residues.

The chain couples TRBV12-3 or TRBV12-4 to TRBJ1-2, with D perhaps TRBD1 (6 bases). The ends were cut back, 5 bases at V and 0 bases at J, with 7 bases in the middle. This CDR3 region has 13 residues. This chain's CDR3 is CASSRTANYGYTF. The CDR3 DNA follows: TGTGCCAGCAGTCGGACAGCTAACTATGGCTACACCTTC.

The chain combines TRBV5-1 with TRBJ2-2; TRBD1 matches 9 bases. Germline V gives CDR1 SGHRS, CDR2 YFSETQ. V gave up 4 bases and J gave up 1 base; unmatched junction bases: 2. The CDR3 covers 15 residues. In DNA form, the CDR3 reads TGCGCCAGCAGCCAGGGACAGGGGAACACCGGGGAGCTGTTTTTT. Amino acids: CASSQGQGNTGELFF.

J is TRBJ2-7 and V is TRBV27; D uncertain. V dropped 2 bases and J dropped 4 bases, with 15 bases sitting between them. This CDR3 has 15 residues. Germline V gene lookup returns CDR1 MNHEY and CDR2 SMNVEV (reference sequence). The CDR3 region is CASSLHSAERYEQYF. The DNA of the CDR3 is TGTGCCAGCAGTTTACATTCGGCGGAGAGATACGAGCAGTACTTC.

This chain links TRBV5-1 with TRBJ2-1, with 8 bases matching TRBD2. Germline V gives CDR1 SGHRS, CDR2 YFSETQ. The trim removed 4 bases at V and 5 bases at J, leaving 8 bases unmatched. This CDR3 is built from 15 residues. CDR3 residues: CASSLQGLANNEQFF. DNA of the CDR3: TGCGCCAGCAGCCTTCAAGGACTAGCAAACAATGAGCAGTTCTTC.

V and J are TRBV28 and TRBJ1-5, with a weak D call TRBD1 (6 bases). Germline CDR1 is MDHEN and CDR2 is SYDVKM. Trimming took 5 bases from V and 7 from J, leaving 18 bases between them. The length of the CDR3 is 15 residues. The CDR3 sequence is CASSPGGQGFQPQHF. In nucleotides, the CDR3 is TGTGCCAGCAGTCCCGGGGGGCAGGGGTTCCAGCCCCAGCATTTT.

The sample holds a few counts of this clone. V is TRBV28 and J is TRBJ1-5, with 7 bases matching TRBD1. CDR3 length equals 15 residues. The germline V gene encodes CDR1 MDHEN and CDR2 SYDVKM. V shed 4 bases and J 1 base; nucleotides not matched to a gene: 4. CDR3 sequence (DNA): TGTGCCAGCAGTTCCCACAGGGGAAGCAATCAGCCCCAGCATTTT. The encoded protein is CASSSHRGSNQPQHF.

This clone was detected once. The chain combines TRBV2 with TRBJ2-5; D possibly corresponds to TRBD1 (5 bases). Germline lookup yields CDR1 SNHLY and CDR2 FYNNEI. Trimming removed 6 bases at V and 1 base at J, with 12 bases between. CDR3 size: 14 residues. CDR3 residues: CASRPTGGQETQYF. CDR3 nucleotides: TGTGCCAGCAGGCCCACAGGCGGCCAAGAGACCCAGTACTTC.

This clone was counted only a few times. The V call is TRBV2, the J call TRBJ2-7, with D perhaps matching TRBD1 (6 bases). V lost 3 bases and J 4 bases, leaving 16 bases between the germline ends. Germline CDR1 is SNHLY and CDR2 is FYNNEI. The CDR3 spans 15 residues. Written as DNA, the CDR3 is TGTGCCAGCAGTGACTGGGGGCGTACAGGATACGAGCAGTACTTC. Translation gives CASSDWGRTGYEQYF. The whole variable domain, filled in from reference TRBV2 and TRBJ2-7, reads EPEVTQTPSHQVTQMGQEVILRCVPISNHLYFYWYRQILGQKVEFLVSFYNNEISEKSEIFDDQFSVERPDGSNFTLKIRSTKLEDSAMYFCASSDWGRTGYEQYFGPGTRLTVT.

This clone has only a few counts. The gene calls are TRBV9 and TRBJ2-1; the match to TRBD2 covers 11 bases. The CDR3 runs to 15 residues. Germline V gene sequence: CDR1 SGDLS, CDR2 YYNGEE. The trim removed 2 bases at V and 6 bases at J, leaving 4 bases unmatched. The DNA for the CDR3 is TGTGCCAGCAGCGTTAGCGGGAGGGCCGGCAATGAGCAGTTCTTC. Its protein is CASSVSGRAGNEQFF.

This rearrangement joins TRBV24-1 to TRBJ2-3, with 10 bases fitting TRBD1. Trimming removed 2 bases from V and 5 bases from J; junction bases left unmatched: 9. The germline V gene has CDR1 KGHDR and CDR2 SFDVKD. The CDR3 extends over 17 amino acids. The CDR3 nucleotides are TGTGCCACCAGTGATTCATCGGGACAGGGGTTCGGAGATACGCAGTATTTT. Protein sequence: CATSDSSGQGFGDTQYF.

This rearrangement joins TRBV6-5 to TRBJ1-2; D may be TRBD1 (5 bases). Per the germline V gene, CDR1 is MNHEY and CDR2 is SVGAGI. The CDR3 has 13 residues. Trimming removed 2 bases from V and 8 bases from J, with 12 bases in between. CDR3 nucleotide sequence: TGTGCCAGCAGTTACCAGGGCTTGTGGGGCTACACCTTC. This codes for CASSYQGLWGYTF.

With regard to this clone: One end of the junction varies from germline; a read error may be responsible. The V and J genes are TRBV5-1 and TRBJ2-4; D might be TRBD1 (6 bases). The germline gives CDR1 SGHRS, CDR2 YFSETQ. This CDR3 is built from 13 residues. The CDR3 DNA follows: TGCGCCAGCAGCTTGGACAGGGATGATCCCGGTACCTTC. This translates into CASSLDRDDPGTF.